These T cell receptor beta chains were read from a single sample in a study of blood T cell repertoires in COVID-19. Clones were read by immunoSEQ multiplex PCR, and TCRdb kept only the in-frame ones, dropping some. The data show a few hundred thousand clones, with approximately 88% seen just once and 0.9% to 1% held by the top ten. The source material was peripheral blood. The receptors shown here come from a woman between 35 and 50 years old who had recovered from COVID-19. CDR3s include the opening cysteine and the closing phenylalanine or tryptophan. The order of the fields is clone size, V gene, J gene, D gene, CDR3 protein, CDR3 DNA. D genes are given only for firm matches. Size values are once, few and many counts, or a class for expanded clones, and some rows have none.

size: -; V: TRBV7-6; J: TRBJ2-2; D: TRBD2; CDR3: CASSPRRGLAGGVAGELFF; DNA: TGTGCCAGCAGCCCCAGGAGGGGACTAGCGGGAGGGGTGGCCGGGGAGCTGTTTTTT
size: -; V: TRBV6-5; J: TRBJ2-7; D: -; CDR3: CASSREPTPYYEQYF; DNA: TGTGCCAGCAGCCGAGAACCCACCCCCTACTACGAGCAGTACTTC
size: -; V: TRBV9; J: TRBJ2-2; D: -; CDR3: CASSELVSTGELFF; DNA: TGTGCCAGCAGTGAACTAGTCAGCACCGGGGAGCTGTTTTTT
size: -; V: TRBV25-1; J: TRBJ2-3; D: -; CDR3: CASSDNLADTQYF; DNA: TGTGCCAGCAGTGATAACCTAGCAGATACGCAGTATTTT
size: -; V: TRBV7-7; J: TRBJ2-3; D: -; CDR3: CASSLGLEPTDTQYF; DNA: TGTGCCAGCAGCTTAGGACTAGAACCCACAGATACGCAGTATTTT
size: -; V: TRBV5-1; J: TRBJ2-4; D: TRBD2; CDR3: CASSYLAGARRDIQYF; DNA: TGCGCCAGCAGTTACTTAGCGGGAGCGAGAAGGGACATTCAGTACTTC
size: -; V: TRBV4-1; J: TRBJ2-2; D: -; CDR3: CASSQAWTETNTGELFF; DNA: TGCGCCAGCAGCCAAGCCTGGACAGAAACGAACACCGGGGAGCTGTTTTTT
size: -; V: TRBV19; J: TRBJ1-3; D: TRBD1; CDR3: CASAPDRHSGNTIYF; DNA: TGTGCCAGTGCCCCGGACAGGCACTCTGGAAACACCATATATTTT
size: -; V: TRBV7-6; J: TRBJ2-1; D: -; CDR3: CASSPQYNEQFF; DNA: TGTGCCAGCAGCCCACAGTACAATGAGCAGTTCTTC
size: once; V: TRBV10-2; J: TRBJ1-1; D: -; CDR3: CASSPPGSNTEAFF; DNA: TGCGCCAGCAGTCCGCCGGGATCGAACACTGAAGCTTTCTTT
size: -; V: TRBV19; J: TRBJ2-5; D: -; CDR3: CASSNREQETQYF; DNA: TGTGCCAGTAGTAACAGGGAACAAGAGACCCAGTACTTC
size: -; V: TRBV21-1; J: TRBJ2-7; D: -; CDR3: CASSKADSLEQYF; DNA: TGTGCCAGCAGCAAAGCGGACAGTTTGGAGCAGTACTTC
size: -; V: TRBV30; J: TRBJ1-6; D: TRBD1; CDR3: CAWSMGQLPLHF; DNA: TGTGCCTGGTCAATGGGACAGCTACCCCTCCACTTT
size: -; V: TRBV30; J: TRBJ1-2; D: -; CDR3: CAWSFVTRNYGYTF; DNA: TGTGCCTGGAGTTTCGTGACACGCAACTATGGCTACACCTTC
size: few; V: TRBV2; J: TRBJ2-7; D: -; CDR3: CASSESYRADRTLDVPYEQYF; DNA: TGTGCCAGCAGTGAAAGTTATCGCGCTGACAGGACCCTTGACGTTCCCTACGAGCAGTACTTC
size: -; V: TRBV12-5; J: TRBJ1-2; D: TRBD1; CDR3: CASGPGTGQKGGYTF; DNA: TGTGCTAGTGGCCCCGGGACAGGCCAAAAGGGTGGCTACACCTTC
size: -; V: TRBV14; J: TRBJ2-1; D: -; CDR3: CASSQVSAAEQFF; DNA: TGTGCCAGCAGCCAAGTTTCGGCGGCTGAGCAGTTCTTC